This entry lists 8 T cell receptor beta chains sequenced from one sample in a study of cytomegalovirus exposure and HLA in healthy donors. The PCR had 60 Vbeta and 13 Jbeta primers. Generated by immunoSEQ multiplex PCR, the TCRdb table keeps only in-frame clones and is missing some. In the table there are 110,000 or so clones, about 13% of which are singletons. What was sequenced was PBMCs. The receptor set was obtained from a man aged 35 to 55 in good health and CMV-seropositive.

The rearrangement links TRBV4-1 to TRBJ2-1; TRBD2 agrees at 14 bases. The CDR3 runs 17 residues. In germline, CDR1 is MGHRA, CDR2 YSYEKL. The V gene end was trimmed by 3 bases and the J gene end by 7 bases; junction bases not matched to a gene: 8. CDR3 coding DNA: TGCGCCAGCAGCCACAGCGCGGGGACTAGCGGGGGAAATGAGCAGTTCTTC. The encoded protein is CASSHSAGTSGGNEQFF.

This clone was seen only a few times. This chain uses TRBV11-3 with TRBJ2-7; D perhaps matches TRBD2 (5 bases). Trimming took off 5 bases at V and 7 bases at J, with 15 bases between the two ends. Germline V gives CDR1 SGHNT, CDR2 YENEEA. The CDR3 runs 13 residues. The CDR3 spells CASSQDGPGEQYF. CDR3 bases: TGTGCCAGCAGCCAGGATGGCCCGGGGGAGCAGTACTTC.

This clone has only a few counts. The chain joins TRBV7-2 to TRBJ2-1; 9 bases are shared with TRBD2. This CDR3 has 16 residues. The germline gives CDR1 SGHTA, CDR2 FQGNSA. With 4 bases clipped from V and 3 bases from J, the junction kept 7 bases outside the gene matches. In nucleotides, the CDR3 is TGTGCCAGCAGCTCGACAGCGGGAGGATACTACAATGAGCAGTTCTTC. Protein sequence: CASSSTAGGYYNEQFF.

The J gene is TRBJ2-7, the V gene TRBV27; TRBD1 agrees at 8 bases. CDR3 length: 12 residues. Germline assignment: CDR1 MNHEY and CDR2 SMNVEV (reference sequence). The V gene end was trimmed by 5 bases and the J gene end by 6 bases; junction bases not matched to a gene: 3. Here the CDR3 DNA reads TGTGCCAGCAGTCCTACAGGGGGCGAGCAGTACTTC. It encodes CASSPTGGEQYF.

DNA for the CDR3: TGTGCCAGCAGTGAAGTCGCGGGAGTCACCTACGAGCAGTACTTC. Amino acids: CASSEVAGVTYEQYF. The chain uses TRBV6-1 and TRBJ2-7, with TRBD2 identical over 7 bases. The CDR3 contains 15 residues. The germline V gene has CDR1 MNHNS and CDR2 SASEGT. With 1 base clipped from V and 2 bases from J, the junction kept 5 bases outside the gene matches.

This clone came up a few times. V is TRBV7-2 and J is TRBJ1-2; D perhaps matches TRBD1 (5 bases). The germline CDR1 and CDR2 sequences are SGHTA and FQGNSA. The V end was cut by 3 bases, the J end by 4 bases, with 15 bases between. CDR3 length equals 15 residues. The CDR3 loop is CASSLGLSGGYGYTF. The CDR3, as DNA: TGTGCCAGCAGCTTGGGACTTTCCGGAGGCTATGGCTACACCTTC.

This chain links TRBV18 with TRBJ1-5; D gene ambiguous. The length of the CDR3 is 14 residues. Trimming stripped 2 bases from V and 10 bases from J, with 15 bases between. Germline-derived CDR1 and CDR2 are KGHSH and LQKENI. CDR3 loop: CASSPREVERPQHF. CDR3 nucleotides: TGTGCCAGCTCACCAAGGGAGGTTGAGAGACCCCAGCATTTT.

CDR3 sequence (DNA): TGTGCCAGCAGCCAAGATATGAGGCAGCTTGTAGAAGCTTTCTTT. It encodes CASSQDMRQLVEAFF. The V and J genes are TRBV14 and TRBJ1-1; D call uncertain. The V gene lost 0 bases and the J gene lost 8 bases, with 16 bases spanning the gap. Germline values: CDR1 SGHDN, CDR2 FVKESK. This CDR3 has 15 amino acids.